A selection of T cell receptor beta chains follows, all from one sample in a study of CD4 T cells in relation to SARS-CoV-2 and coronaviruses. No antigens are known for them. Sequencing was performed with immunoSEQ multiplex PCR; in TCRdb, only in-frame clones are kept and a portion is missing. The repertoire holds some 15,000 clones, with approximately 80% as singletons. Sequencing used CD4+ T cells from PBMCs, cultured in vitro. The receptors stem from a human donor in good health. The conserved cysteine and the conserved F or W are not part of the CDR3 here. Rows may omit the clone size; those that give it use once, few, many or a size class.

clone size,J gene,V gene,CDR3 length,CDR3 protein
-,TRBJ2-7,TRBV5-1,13,ASSKAGTNAYEQY
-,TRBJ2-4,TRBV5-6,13,ASSNLLHGKNIQY
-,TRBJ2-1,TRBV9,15,ASSVVGSGSSYNEQF
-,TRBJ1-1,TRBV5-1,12,ASSLDRAWAEAF
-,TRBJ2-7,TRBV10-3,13,AISEMSGSSYEQY
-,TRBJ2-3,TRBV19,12,ASRGDLSVDTQY
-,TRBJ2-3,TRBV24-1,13,ATSDGLASGDTQY
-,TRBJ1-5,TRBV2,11,ASSGRLFEPQH
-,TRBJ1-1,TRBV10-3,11,AIRTGSLSEAF
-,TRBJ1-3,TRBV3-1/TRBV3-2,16,ASSQDVALSSPGNTIY
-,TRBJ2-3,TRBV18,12,ASSLLDSTDTQY
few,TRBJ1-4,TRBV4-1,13,ASSQTGEQRGKLF
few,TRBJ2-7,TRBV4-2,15,ASSPGLAGGPTYEQY
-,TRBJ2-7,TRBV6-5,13,ASSYLRGGGYEQY
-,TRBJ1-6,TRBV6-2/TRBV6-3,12,ASSYLQGNSPLH
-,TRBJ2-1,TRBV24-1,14,ATSDPSGRGGNEQF
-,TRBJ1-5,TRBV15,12,ATSRDRGRQPQH